This TCR beta chain was recovered during a study of T cell responses to AZD1222 COVID-19 vaccine. Germline V gene data show CDR1 as MNHEY and CDR2 as SVGAGI. V was clipped by 7 bases and J by 4 bases; unmatched bases: 5. CDR3 length equals 14 residues. Whole-study results and caveats: Females made up more of the donors, who were largely white British, and clonal diversity may have come out too low.

About this clone: Antigen: not known.

Here immunoSEQ multiplex PCR was the method, and the copy in TCRdb shows in-frame clones only, minus some. Of some 150,000 clones in the sample, around 90% were seen once. This TCR was sampled from an adult who received the AZD1222 COVID-19 vaccine. The specimen was peripheral blood, collected 28 days after the second AZD1222 dose. The genes are TRBV6-5 and TRBJ1-1, with 11 bases aligning to TRBD1. The CDR3 DNA sequence: TGTGCCAGCATCCTAGGGACAGGGGGCACTGAAGCTTTCTTT. Encoded protein: CASILGTGGTEAFF.